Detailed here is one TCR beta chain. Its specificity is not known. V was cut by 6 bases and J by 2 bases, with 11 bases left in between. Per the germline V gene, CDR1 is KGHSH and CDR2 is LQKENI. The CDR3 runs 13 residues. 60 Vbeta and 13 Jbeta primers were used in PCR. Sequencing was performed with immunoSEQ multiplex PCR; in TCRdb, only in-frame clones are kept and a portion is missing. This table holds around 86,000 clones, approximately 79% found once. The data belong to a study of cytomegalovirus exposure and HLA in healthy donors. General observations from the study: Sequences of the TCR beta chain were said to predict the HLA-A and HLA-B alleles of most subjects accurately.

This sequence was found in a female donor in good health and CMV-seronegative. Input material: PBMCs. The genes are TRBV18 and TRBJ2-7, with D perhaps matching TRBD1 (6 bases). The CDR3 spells CASSGQGTYEQYF. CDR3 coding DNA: TGTGCCAGCTCGGGGCAGGGGACCTACGAGCAGTACTTC.